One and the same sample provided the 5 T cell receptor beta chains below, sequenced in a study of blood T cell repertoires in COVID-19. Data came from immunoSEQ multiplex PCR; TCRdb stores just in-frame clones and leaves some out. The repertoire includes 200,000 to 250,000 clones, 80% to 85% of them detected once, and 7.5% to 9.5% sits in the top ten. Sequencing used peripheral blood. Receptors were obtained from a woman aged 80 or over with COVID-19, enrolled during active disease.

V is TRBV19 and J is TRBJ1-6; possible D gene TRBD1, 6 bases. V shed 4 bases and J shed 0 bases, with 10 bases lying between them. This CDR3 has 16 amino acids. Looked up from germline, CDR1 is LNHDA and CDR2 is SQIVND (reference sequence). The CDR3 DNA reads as TGTGCCAGTAGTAAGACAGGAAGCTCCTATAATTCACCCCTCCACTTT. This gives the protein CASSKTGSSYNSPLHF.

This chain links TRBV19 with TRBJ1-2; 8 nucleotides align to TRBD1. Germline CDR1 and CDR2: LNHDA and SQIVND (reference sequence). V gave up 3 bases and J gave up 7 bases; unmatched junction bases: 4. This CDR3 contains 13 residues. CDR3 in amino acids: CASSITGGPGYTF. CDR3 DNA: TGTGCCAGTAGTATCACAGGGGGTCCTGGCTACACCTTC. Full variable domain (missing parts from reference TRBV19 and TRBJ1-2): DGGITQSPKYLFRKEGQNVTLSCEQNLNHDAMYWYRQDPGQGLRLIYYSQIVNDFQKGDIAEGYSVSREKKESFPLTVTSAQKNPTAFYLCASSITGGPGYTFGSGTRLTVV.

The CDR3 loop is CATMDSFFTGELFF. DNA for the CDR3: TGTGCCACCATGGACTCATTTTTCACCGGGGAGCTGTTTTTT. V gene TRBV19 combines with J gene TRBJ2-2; the D gene is possibly TRBD2 (5 bases). Looked up from germline, CDR1 is LNHDA and CDR2 is SQIVND (reference sequence). CDR3 length: 14 residues. The V end was cut by 10 bases, the J end by 4 bases, with 16 bases between.

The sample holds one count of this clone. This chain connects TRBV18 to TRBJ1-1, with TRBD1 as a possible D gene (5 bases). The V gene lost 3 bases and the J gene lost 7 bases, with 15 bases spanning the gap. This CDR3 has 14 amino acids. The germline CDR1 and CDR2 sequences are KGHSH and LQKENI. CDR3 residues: CASSPYVQAVEAFF. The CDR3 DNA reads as TGTGCCAGCTCACCCTATGTACAGGCAGTTGAAGCTTTCTTT.

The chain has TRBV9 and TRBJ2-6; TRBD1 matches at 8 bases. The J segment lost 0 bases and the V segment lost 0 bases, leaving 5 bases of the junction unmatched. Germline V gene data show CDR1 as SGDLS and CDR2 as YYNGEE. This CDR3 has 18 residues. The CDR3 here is CASSVGQGMSSGANVLTF. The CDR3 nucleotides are TGTGCCAGCAGCGTAGGACAGGGGATGAGCTCTGGGGCCAACGTCCTGACTTTC.